The 28 T cell receptor beta chains below all came from one sample that was sequenced in a study of identical twins. Each CDR3 protein gets one entry after TCRdb re-called the 5' RACE reads with MiXCR. The table shows some 690,000 distinct CDR3 sequences, with 21% occurring only once. These sequences were also reported in another study, on T cells expressing NK-cell markers.

Material for sequencing was PBMCs. Every receptor here comes from a woman aged 18-35 years in good health.

The rearrangement uses TRBV7-2 and TRBJ1-5; D not resolved. Germline V gene lookup returns CDR1 SGHTA and CDR2 FQGNSA. V lost 2 bases to trimming and J lost 6 bases, with 8 bases between them. The CDR3 totals 13 residues. CDR3 DNA sequence: TGTGCCAGCAGCTTATCGTGGGCTCAGCCCCAGCATTTT. It specifies CASSLSWAQPQHF.

The chain joins TRBV20-1 to TRBJ2-7; 9 bases line up with TRBD2. The germline gives CDR1 DFQATT, CDR2 SNEGSKA (reference sequence). The trim removed 6 bases at V and 1 base at J, leaving 4 bases unmatched. This CDR3 has 13 amino acids. CDR3 coding DNA: TGCAGTGCCGGGACTAGCCCTTCCTACGAGCAGTACTTC. Encoded protein: CSAGTSPSYEQYF.

This clonotype was seen many times. The chain recombines TRBV5-1 with TRBJ2-1; D is uncertain. The CDR3 spans 13 residues. CDR1 SGHRS and CDR2 YFSETQ come from the germline V gene. V was shortened by 0 bases and J by 6 bases, with 7 bases between the two germline ends. CDR3 in DNA: TGCGCCAGCAGCTTGGGGGCAGTCAATGAGCAGTTCTTC. Translation gives CASSLGAVNEQFF.

The rearrangement joins TRBV7-6 to TRBJ2-1; a possible D gene is TRBD2 (6 bases). The CDR3 sequence is 14 residues long. Trimming removed 5 bases at V and 8 bases at J, with 16 bases between. The germline CDR1 and CDR2 sequences are SGHVS and FNYEAQ. The CDR3 DNA reads TGTGCCAGCAGCCGGGTTTTGGGAGGTGATGAGCAGTTCTTC. Its protein is CASSRVLGGDEQFF.

This clonotype was seen more than once but under ten times. The genes are TRBV5-1 and TRBJ2-1; 10 bases line up with TRBD2. The V gene's germline CDR1 is SGHRS and CDR2 YFSETQ. The CDR3 extends over 15 amino acids. Trimming removed 6 bases from V and 9 bases from J; junction bases left unmatched: 12. The CDR3 coding sequence is TGCGCCAGCACAATAGCGGGAGGATATACAAGTGAGCAGTTCTTC. This translates into CASTIAGGYTSEQFF.

V usage is TRBV7-9 and J usage is TRBJ1-2; maybe TRBD1 (5 bases). The ends were cut back, 5 bases at V and 6 bases at J, with 16 bases in the middle. This CDR3 spans 14 amino acids. CDR1 is SEHNR and CDR2 is FQNEAQ in the germline V gene (reference sequence). The CDR3 here is CASSPDPQGNGYTF. In nucleotides, the CDR3 is TGTGCCAGCAGCCCAGATCCTCAGGGCAATGGCTACACCTTC.

This clonotype was seen a handful of times. J is TRBJ1-2 and V is TRBV5-1, with a possible D match to TRBD1 (5 bases). This CDR3 has 13 amino acids. V lost 6 bases and J lost 8, with 17 bases in between. The germline CDR1 and CDR2 sequences are SGHRS and YFSETQ. The DNA of the CDR3 is TGCGCCAGCAATTTGGGGGGGAGAAGCGGCTACACCTTC. The encoded protein is CASNLGGRSGYTF.

This clonotype was observed a handful of times. The CDR3 nucleotides read TGTGCCAGCAGCTTAGTAGCGGCTAGCGTCCCTCCCGGTTTATACGAGCAGTACTTC. This codes for CASSLVAASVPPGLYEQYF. The chain is built from TRBV11-1 and TRBJ2-7; D possibly corresponds to TRBD2 (6 bases). Germline V gene data show CDR1 as SGHAT and CDR2 as FQDESV (reference sequence). V lost 1 base and J 4 bases, leaving 26 bases between the germline ends. CDR3 length: 19 amino acids.

The table lists this clonotype with a count of one. The rearrangement joins TRBV7-2 to TRBJ2-1, with 9 bases aligning to TRBD1. There are 16 residues in the CDR3. V dropped 4 bases and J dropped 8; count of bases not matched to a gene: 12. Germline V gene sequence: CDR1 SGHTA, CDR2 FQGNSA. Here the CDR3 DNA reads TGTGCCAGCAGCTCCCTCCGGGACAGGGAGGTTGATGAGCAGTTCTTC. This sequence encodes CASSSLRDREVDEQFF.

The chain's CDR3 is CASSQDGMTSGEQYF. CDR3 nucleotide sequence: TGCGCCAGCAGCCAAGATGGAATGACTAGCGGAGAGCAGTACTTC. V and J are TRBV4-3 and TRBJ2-7; the match to TRBD2 covers 9 bases. CDR3 length: 15 amino acids. Germline values: CDR1 LGHNA, CDR2 YSLEER. The V and J ends lost 0 bases and 7 bases, in that order; junction bases with no gene match: 7.

The V gene is TRBV7-2, the J gene TRBJ2-1, with D hard to call. V lost 1 base, J lost 6 bases, and 10 bases lay in between. Per germline, CDR1 SGHTA and CDR2 FQGNSA. This CDR3 has 14 amino acids. This CDR3 is CASSLVVGINEQFF. CDR3 in DNA: TGTGCCAGCAGCTTAGTAGTAGGTATCAATGAGCAGTTCTTC. Complete variable domain (other parts from reference TRBV7-2 and TRBJ2-1): GAGVSQSPSNKVTEKGKDVELRCDPISGHTALYWYRQSLGQGLEFLIYFQGNSAPDKSGLPSDRFSAERTGGSVSTLTIQRTQQEDSAVYLCASSLVVGINEQFFGPGTRLTVL.

The chain has TRBV20-1 and TRBJ2-7; 9 bases are shared with TRBD2. Germline loops: CDR1 DFQATT, CDR2 SNEGSKA (reference sequence). CDR3 length: 14 residues. J gave up 3 bases and V 3 bases, and 6 bases lay outside the gene matches. The CDR3 loop reads CSARSAGGVYEQYF. As DNA, the CDR3 is TGCAGTGCTAGGTCAGCGGGAGGAGTCTACGAGCAGTACTTC.

V gene TRBV6-1 combines with J gene TRBJ2-3, with TRBD1 identical over 7 bases. The V segment lost 7 bases and the J segment 3 bases; nucleotides outside the gene matches: 10. Germline assignment: CDR1 MNHNS and CDR2 SASEGT. This CDR3 spans 15 amino acids. The CDR3 region is CASNEGQIMTDTQYF. The CDR3 DNA follows: TGTGCCAGCAATGAGGGACAGATTATGACAGATACGCAGTATTTT.

This clonotype was seen a handful of times. The chain is built from TRBV5-1 and TRBJ1-2, with 10 bases matching TRBD1. Trimming removed 3 bases from V and 4 bases from J; junction bases left unmatched: 6. CDR1 and CDR2 from the germline V gene are SGHRS and YFSETQ. The CDR3 runs 15 residues. The CDR3 DNA follows: TGCGCCAGCAGCTCCAGGGACAGGGGAAGCTATGGCTACACCTTC. Its translation: CASSSRDRGSYGYTF.

This clonotype was detected only a few times. The chain is built from TRBV11-2 and TRBJ2-5; D call uncertain. This CDR3 has 16 amino acids. The V gene lost 4 bases and the J gene lost 0 bases, with 15 bases spanning the gap. Germline loops: CDR1 SGHAT, CDR2 FQNNGV. CDR3 DNA: TGTGCCAGCAGCTCCGCCTTACGAGAGTACCAAGAGACCCAGTACTTC. Protein: CASSSALREYQETQYF.

This clonotype turned up a few times. The CDR3 DNA reads as TGTGCCAGCAGTCAGGAGAAGGTTGCAGATACGCAGTATTTT. This translates into CASSQEKVADTQYF. V usage is TRBV2 and J usage is TRBJ2-3; D is unresolved. Germline-derived CDR1 and CDR2 are SNHLY and FYNNEI. This CDR3 comprises 14 residues. Trimming removed 5 bases at V and 4 bases at J, with 13 bases between.

This chain links TRBV5-1 with TRBJ2-5; D not certain. V lost 4 bases, J lost 9 bases, and 13 bases lay in between. CDR3 length: 12 residues. Looked up from germline, CDR1 is SGHRS and CDR2 is YFSETQ. CDR3 in DNA: TGCGCCAGCAGCAAAACTTCGGCGGCCCAGTACTTC. This translates into CASSKTSAAQYF. Supplemented by reference TRBV5-1 and TRBJ2-5, the full variable domain reads KAGVTQTPRYLIKTRGQQVTLSCSPISGHRSVSWYQQTPGQGLQFLFEYFSETQRNKGNFPGRFSGRQFSNSRSEMNVSTLELGDSALYLCASSKTSAAQYFGPGTRLLVL.

This clonotype was counted ten times or more. The DNA for the CDR3 is TGTGCCACCAGTGATGGACAAAACAATGAGCAGTTCTTC. Its protein is CATSDGQNNEQFF. J is TRBJ2-1 and V is TRBV24-1; D is perhaps TRBD1 (5 bases). The CDR3 extends over 13 amino acids. V lost 3 bases, J lost 5 bases, and 7 bases lay in between. Germline CDR1 and CDR2: KGHDR and SFDVKD.

The chain joins TRBV3-1 to TRBJ2-7; D perhaps matches TRBD2 (6 bases). In germline, CDR1 is LGHDT, CDR2 YNNKEL (reference sequence). The germline V and J ends were trimmed by 2 bases and 4 bases, with 18 bases remaining between them. The CDR3 spans 16 residues. CDR3 sequence reads: CASSQTSAGRGYEQYF. The CDR3 DNA sequence: TGTGCCAGCAGCCAAACTTCGGCGGGAAGAGGGTACGAGCAGTACTTC.

The rearrangement joins TRBV3-1 to TRBJ2-1, with TRBD1 identical over 11 bases. With 5 bases clipped from V and 5 bases from J, the junction kept 5 bases outside the gene matches. Germline V lookup: CDR1 LGHDT, CDR2 YNNKEL (reference sequence). The CDR3 covers 15 residues. Here the CDR3 reads CASSSDRGHNNEQFF. In DNA, the CDR3 is TGTGCCAGCAGCTCGGACAGGGGGCATAACAATGAGCAGTTCTTC.

This clonotype was seen a few times. For the CDR3, the DNA is TGTGCCAGCAGCTTAGCTGGAGGGTCAAGGGTTTACGAGCAGTACTTC. Protein sequence: CASSLAGGSRVYEQYF. V is TRBV7-2 and J is TRBJ2-7; possible D gene TRBD2, 6 bases. This CDR3 has 16 residues. Trimming left V 0 bases short and J 4 bases short, with 16 bases between. Germline values: CDR1 SGHTA, CDR2 FQGNSA.

This clonotype was seen a few times. This chain connects TRBV20-1 to TRBJ2-6, with 8 bases fitting TRBD2. Germline-derived CDR1 and CDR2 are DFQATT and SNEGSKA (reference sequence). The CDR3 spans 13 residues. V was clipped by 3 bases and J by 8 bases; unmatched bases: 3. DNA of the CDR3: TGCAGTGCTAGGGGACTAGTTTCCAACGTCCTGACTTTC. Protein product: CSARGLVSNVLTF.

This clonotype was detected a few times. The chain combines TRBV4-3 with TRBJ2-7; the D is unclear. Germline V lookup: CDR1 LGHNA, CDR2 YSLEER. The V gene lost 3 bases and the J gene lost 3 bases, with 9 bases spanning the gap. The CDR3 contains 13 residues. CDR3 nucleotide sequence: TGCGCCAGCAGCCAGTCGCCGATCTACGAGCAGTACTTC. This codes for CASSQSPIYEQYF.

This clonotype was seen many times. The rearrangement links TRBV10-3 to TRBJ1-2, with no clear D. V lost 3 bases and J lost 8, with 7 bases in between. The CDR3 covers 11 residues. Germline CDR1 is ENHRY and CDR2 is SYGVKD. Here the CDR3 reads CAISEEGGYTF. The CDR3 DNA sequence: TGTGCCATCAGTGAAGAAGGCGGCTACACCTTC.

This clonotype was counted many times. The rearrangement uses TRBV7-9 and TRBJ1-1, with 7 bases lining up with TRBD1. The CDR3 totals 14 residues. Germline lookup yields CDR1 SEHNR and CDR2 FQNEAQ (reference sequence). The ends lost 5 bases at V and 8 bases at J; junction bases unmatched: 11. The CDR3 is CASSPHLGQAEAFF. For the CDR3, the DNA is TGTGCCAGCAGCCCACACCTAGGACAGGCGGAAGCTTTCTTT.

This clonotype was found many times. The chain is built from TRBV7-6 and TRBJ1-1, with D perhaps matching TRBD1 (6 bases). The CDR3 covers 14 residues. CDR1 and CDR2 (germline): SGHVS, FNYEAQ. The V end was cut by 2 bases, the J end by 6 bases, with 13 bases between. CDR3: CASSLFKAGAEAFF. The CDR3 DNA sequence: TGTGCCAGCAGCTTATTCAAAGCAGGGGCTGAAGCTTTCTTT.

This chain joins TRBV20-1 and TRBJ2-3; weak D call: TRBD2 (6 bases). The CDR3 has 15 amino acids. The germline V gene encodes CDR1 DFQATT and CDR2 SNEGSKA (reference sequence). V shed 6 bases and J shed 2 bases, with 18 bases lying between them. The CDR3 loop is CSAQNPGLYTDTQYF. Written as DNA, the CDR3 is TGCAGTGCACAGAATCCGGGACTGTACACAGATACGCAGTATTTT.

V is TRBV10-3 and J is TRBJ2-1; no firm D call. This CDR3 is built from 13 residues. Germline loops: CDR1 ENHRY, CDR2 SYGVKD. Trimming cost V 11 bases and J 7 bases, with 18 bases left between them. The CDR3 bases are TGTGCCGTCCACAGCCCAGGTTGGAATGAGCAGTTCTTC. Its translation is CAVHSPGWNEQFF.